These T cell receptor beta chains were read from a single sample in a study of neoadjuvant nivolumab and ipilimumab in lung cancer. The table came from immunoSEQ multiplex PCR; TCRdb's copy has only in-frame clones and leaves some out. The sample comprises approximately 7,000 clones, around 77% of which are singletons, and approximately 4% rests with the top ten. The source material was tumor tissue, sampled after neoadjuvant nivolumab, alone or with ipilimumab, at or shortly before surgery. The receptors were sampled from an adult with non-small cell lung cancer. Each CDR3 is given with its conserved first and last residue. D genes are given only for firm matches. Clone size appears in some rows only: once, few, many, or a class for an expanded clone.

d_call | j_call | v_call | clone_size | cdr3_length | cdr3_nt | cdr3_aa
- | TRBJ1-2 | TRBV27 | - | 14 | TGTGCCAGCAGTTTACGGCAAGGGGACTATGGCTACACCTTC | CASSLRQGDYGYTF
- | TRBJ2-1 | TRBV5-1 | - | 14 | TGCGCCAGCACGTGGGGGAGAGGAGAGAATGAGCAGTTCTTC | CASTWGRGENEQFF
- | TRBJ2-3 | TRBV9 | - | 13 | TGTGCCAGCAACCGACCTAGCACAGATACGCAGTATTTT | CASNRPSTDTQYF
- | TRBJ2-1 | TRBV4-1 | - | 15 | TGCGCCAGCAGCCAGATGGGTGTCGCCTTCAATGAGCAGTTCTTC | CASSQMGVAFNEQFF
- | TRBJ1-1 | TRBV7-9 | - | 13 | TGTGCCAGCAGCCTTACACTGAACACTGAAGCTTTCTTT | CASSLTLNTEAFF
TRBD1 | TRBJ1-2 | TRBV11-2 | - | 14 | TGTGCCAGCAGCTTACTACAGGGGAACTATGGCTACACCTTC | CASSLLQGNYGYTF
- | TRBJ2-7 | TRBV4-1 | - | 13 | TGCGCCAGCAGCCAACAGGATTCCTACGAGCAGTACTTC | CASSQQDSYEQYF
TRBD1 | TRBJ1-2 | TRBV7-9 | - | 16 | TGTGCCAGCAGCTTGTCGTGGACAGGGGGCATCTATGGCTACACCTTC | CASSLSWTGGIYGYTF
- | TRBJ2-1 | TRBV2 | - | 13 | TGTGCCAGCAGTCTCCAATGGGGGGAACTTGAGTTCTTC | CASSLQWGELEFF
- | TRBJ2-1 | TRBV27 | few | 17 | TGTGCCAGCAGTTCAGCTCCCTTTTGGGCCGGGGGTGGTGAGCAGTTCTTC | CASSSAPFWAGGGEQFF
TRBD1 | TRBJ1-1 | TRBV6-6 | few | 15 | TGTGCCAGCATCCTACAGGGGGCTGGGAACACTGAAGCTTTCTTT | CASILQGAGNTEAFF
- | TRBJ2-7 | TRBV5-1 | - | 14 | TGCGCCAGCAGCTTGGTAGCTAGAAGGTACGAGCAGTACTTC | CASSLVARRYEQYF
TRBD2 | TRBJ2-1 | TRBV4-2 | - | 21 | TGTGCCAGCAGCCAAGATCAAAGGAGGGATTGGCTTAGCGGGGCGGATAATGAGCAGTTCTTC | CASSQDQRRDWLSGADNEQFF
- | TRBJ2-3 | TRBV7-9 | - | 13 | TGTGCCAGCAGCTTGGGTGGGACAGATACGCAGTATTTT | CASSLGGTDTQYF
- | TRBJ2-1 | TRBV5-5 | once | 15 | TGTGCCAGCAGCACTAATCCGGGCCTGGGGGGTGAGCAGTTCTTC | CASSTNPGLGGEQFF
- | TRBJ1-1 | TRBV10-3 | - | 13 | TGTGCCATCTCTCCGGGGGGGGCTCCGGGCGCTTTCTTT | CAISPGGAPGAFF
TRBD1 | TRBJ1-1 | TRBV11-2 | - | 14 | TGTGCCAGCAAGGGGGCAGGGGTGAACACTGAAGCTTTCTTT | CASKGAGVNTEAFF
TRBD1 | TRBJ2-5 | TRBV7-2 | few | 14 | TGTGCCAGCAGCCTCACAGGGGTTCGGGAGACCCAGTACTTC | CASSLTGVRETQYF
TRBD2 | TRBJ2-7 | TRBV7-2 | - | 16 | TGTGCCAGCAGCTTAGTCTCCTCTAGCGGGAGATACGAGCAGTACTTC | CASSLVSSSGRYEQYF
TRBD2 | TRBJ2-7 | TRBV4-1 | - | 16 | TGCGCCAGCAGCCAAGGAACCGGGACTAGCGCCTACGAGCAGTACTTC | CASSQGTGTSAYEQYF
- | TRBJ2-7 | TRBV10-3 | - | 16 | TGTGCCATCAGTGCATCCCGGGGCATCAGCTCCTACGAGCAGTACTTC | CAISASRGISSYEQYF
- | TRBJ2-7 | TRBV5-6 | - | 12 | TGTGCCAGCAGCCCAGACTCCGGGACAAAGTACTTC | CASSPDSGTKYF
TRBD2 | TRBJ2-3 | TRBV11-1 | once | 16 | TGTGCCAGCAGCCCGTGGGGGGGGACCAACACAGATACGCAGTATTTT | CASSPWGGTNTDTQYF
- | TRBJ2-1 | TRBV9 | - | 13 | TGTGCCAGCAGCGCCGCTCAGGGTGGCGAGCAGTTCTTC | CASSAAQGGEQFF
- | TRBJ1-5 | TRBV6-1 | - | 13 | TGTGCCAGCAGCGGGACATACAGTCAGCCCCAGCATTTT | CASSGTYSQPQHF
- | TRBJ1-3 | TRBV6-1 | - | 17 | TGTGCCAGCAGTGATGTTCCGGGACTCGGCTCTGGAAACACCATATATTTT | CASSDVPGLGSGNTIYF
- | TRBJ1-3 | TRBV5-5 | - | 13 | TGTGCCAGCACCCGGGCTGGCGTGGACACCATATATTTT | CASTRAGVDTIYF
- | TRBJ2-1 | TRBV5-4 | - | 17 | TGTGCCAGCAGCTTGGCCCACTTGGCGGGAAGCAACAATGAGCAGTTCTTC | CASSLAHLAGSNNEQFF
TRBD1 | TRBJ2-2 | TRBV5-1 | - | 17 | TGCGCCAGCAGTCCTCGCACCGGGACAGGGAACACCGGGGAGCTGTTTTTT | CASSPRTGTGNTGELFF
- | TRBJ2-1 | TRBV28 | - | 15 | TGTGCCTCACTCCCCCTCTCACAGAACTACAATGAGCAGTTCTTC | CASLPLSQNYNEQFF
- | TRBJ1-1 | TRBV10-3 | - | 13 | TGTGCCATTGGAAGGAGACAGGCCGAGGTTGCTTTCTTT | CAIGRRQAEVAFF
TRBD1 | TRBJ1-1 | TRBV15 | - | 16 | TGTGCCACCAGCGAGGACAGGATCGCCGTGAACACTGAAGCTTTCTTT | CATSEDRIAVNTEAFF
- | TRBJ1-5 | TRBV7-2 | - | 14 | TGTGCCAGCAGCTTTGCCCTAAACAATCAGCCCCAGCATTTT | CASSFALNNQPQHF
- | TRBJ2-7 | TRBV6-5 | - | 13 | TGTGCCAGCAGTCCCAGTATAACCTACGAGCAGTACTTC | CASSPSITYEQYF
- | TRBJ1-1 | TRBV6-1 | - | 14 | TGTGCCAGCTTTACAGGGACCCGATACACTGAAGCTTTCTTT | CASFTGTRYTEAFF
TRBD1 | TRBJ1-6 | TRBV7-8 | - | 15 | TGTGCCAGCAGCTTAGACAGGGGGCGAGATTCACCCCTCCACTTT | CASSLDRGRDSPLHF
TRBD1 | TRBJ1-3 | TRBV11-3 | few | 14 | TGTGCCAGCAGCCGCACAGGGGACGGAAACACCATATATTTT | CASSRTGDGNTIYF
- | TRBJ2-5 | TRBV29-1 | - | 14 | TGCAGCGTTGAAGAGGGACCCAGGGAAGAGACCCAGTACTTC | CSVEEGPREETQYF
- | TRBJ1-5 | TRBV23-1 | - | 16 | TGCGCCAGCAGCCCCCTATCGAGGGATAGCAATCAGCCCCAGCATTTT | CASSPLSRDSNQPQHF